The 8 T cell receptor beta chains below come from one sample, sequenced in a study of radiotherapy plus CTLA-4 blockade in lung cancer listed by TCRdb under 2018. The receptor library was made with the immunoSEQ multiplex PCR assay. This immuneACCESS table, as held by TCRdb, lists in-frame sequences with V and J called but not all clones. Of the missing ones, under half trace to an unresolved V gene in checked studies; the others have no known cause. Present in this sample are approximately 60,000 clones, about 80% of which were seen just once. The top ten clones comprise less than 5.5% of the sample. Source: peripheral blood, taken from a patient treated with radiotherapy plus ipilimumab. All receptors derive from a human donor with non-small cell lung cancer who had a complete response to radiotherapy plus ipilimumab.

The DNA of the CDR3 is TGTGCCAGCAGTACCCGACAGGGTGGAAGGGATACGCAGTATTTT. Translated: CASSTRQGGRDTQYF. The chain uses TRBV5-4 and TRBJ2-3; 7 bases are a match to TRBD1. Unmatched junction bases numbered 12, after V lost 5 bases and J lost 6 bases. This CDR3 has 15 residues. Germline assignment: CDR1 SGHNT and CDR2 YYREEE (reference sequence).

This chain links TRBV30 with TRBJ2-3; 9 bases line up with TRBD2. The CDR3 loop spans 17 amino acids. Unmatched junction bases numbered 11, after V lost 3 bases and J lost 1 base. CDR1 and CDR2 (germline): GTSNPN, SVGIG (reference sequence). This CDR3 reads CAWRPRLKREGTDTQYF. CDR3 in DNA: TGTGCCTGGAGACCTCGGCTAAAGCGGGAGGGCACAGATACGCAGTATTTT.

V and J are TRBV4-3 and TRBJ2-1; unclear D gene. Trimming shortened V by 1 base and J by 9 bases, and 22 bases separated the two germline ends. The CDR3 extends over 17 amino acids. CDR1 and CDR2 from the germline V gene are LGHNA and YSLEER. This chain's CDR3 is CASSQGERRSVWSEQFF. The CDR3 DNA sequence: TGCGCCAGCAGCCAAGGAGAAAGGAGAAGCGTTTGGAGTGAGCAGTTCTTC.

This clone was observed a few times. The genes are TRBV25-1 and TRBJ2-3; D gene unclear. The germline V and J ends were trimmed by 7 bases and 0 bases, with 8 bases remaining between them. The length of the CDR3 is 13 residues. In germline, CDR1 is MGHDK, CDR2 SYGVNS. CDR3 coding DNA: TGTGCCAGCAAAACCGCTAGCACAGATACGCAGTATTTT. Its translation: CASKTASTDTQYF.

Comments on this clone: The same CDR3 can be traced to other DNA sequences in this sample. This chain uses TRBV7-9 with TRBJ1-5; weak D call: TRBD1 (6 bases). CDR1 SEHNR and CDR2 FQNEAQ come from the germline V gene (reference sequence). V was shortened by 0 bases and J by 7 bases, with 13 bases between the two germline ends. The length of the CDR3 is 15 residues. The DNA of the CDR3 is TGTGCCAGCAGCTTAGCGGGGGGCTTAGGGCAGCCCCAGCATTTT. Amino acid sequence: CASSLAGGLGQPQHF.

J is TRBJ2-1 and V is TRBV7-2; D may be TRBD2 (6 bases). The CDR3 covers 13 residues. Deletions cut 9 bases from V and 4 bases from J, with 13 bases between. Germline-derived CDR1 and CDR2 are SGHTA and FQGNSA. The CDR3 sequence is CASSGRFYNEQFF. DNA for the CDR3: TGTGCCAGTTCCGGGAGATTTTACAATGAGCAGTTCTTC. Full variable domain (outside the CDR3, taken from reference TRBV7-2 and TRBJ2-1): GAGVSQSPSNKVTEKGKDVELRCDPISGHTALYWYRQSLGQGLEFLIYFQGNSAPDKSGLPSDRFSAERTGGSVSTLTIQRTQQEDSAVYLCASSGRFYNEQFFGPGTRLTVL.

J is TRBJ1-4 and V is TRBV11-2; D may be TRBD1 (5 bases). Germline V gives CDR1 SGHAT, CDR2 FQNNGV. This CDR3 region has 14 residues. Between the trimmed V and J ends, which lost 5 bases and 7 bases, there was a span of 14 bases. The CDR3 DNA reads TGTGCCAGCAGCCAGGGTACCTACAGTGAAAAACTGTTTTTT. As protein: CASSQGTYSEKLFF.

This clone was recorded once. The CDR3 reads CASSPGLAGGLYNEQFF. In nucleotides, the CDR3 is TGTGCCAGCAGCCCGGGACTAGCGGGAGGTCTTTACAATGAGCAGTTCTTC. J is TRBJ2-1 and V is TRBV5-4; 15 positions match TRBD2. Germline V lookup: CDR1 SGHNT, CDR2 YYREEE (reference sequence). V dropped 4 bases and J dropped 4; count of bases not matched to a gene: 6. There are 17 residues in the CDR3.